These T cell receptor beta chains were read from a single sample in a study of shared clonotypes between healthy human individuals. Profiled with immunoSEQ multiplex PCR; TCRdb holds only in-frame clones, not every one. The sample yields hundreds of thousands of clones, around 80% seen once. The source material was PBMCs. The origin of the receptors is a middle-aged woman in good health. Some clones in this sample may be carry-over from other donors' samples. Each CDR3 is given without its conserved first and last residue. Expanded clones are given a class, and other clones once, few, many or no size at all.

V gene	J gene	clone size	CDR3 protein
TRBV5-8	TRBJ2-7	once	ASSREVEQY
TRBV5-1	TRBJ2-1	NA	ASSRVRSEQF
TRBV19	TRBJ1-5	NA	ASSLLQPNQPQH
TRBV28	TRBJ1-2	NA	ASSLLWGANYGYT
TRBV18	TRBJ2-5	NA	ASSPGTSGQETQY
TRBV28	TRBJ2-7	NA	ASSPRTSGSYEQY
TRBV7-9	TRBJ2-1	NA	ASSARTVNNEQF
TRBV2	TRBJ1-6	once	ASSPLGTGNSPLH
TRBV5-4	TRBJ2-5	once	ASSPTPTSPKGETQY
TRBV6-1	TRBJ1-1	NA	ASSGGQGSPVSEAF
TRBV19	TRBJ2-5	NA	ASSIRAGQETQY
TRBV18	TRBJ2-7	NA	ASSGTGEYYEQY
TRBV5-8	TRBJ2-3	NA	ASSVWGLAGNADTQY
TRBV2	TRBJ2-7	once	ASSPGTGRSYEQY
TRBV5-4	TRBJ2-3	NA	ASSSLGSPTDTQY
TRBV6-1	TRBJ2-7	NA	ASSGYPGSSYEQY
TRBV30	TRBJ2-1	NA	AWRGGWTSGKPYYNNEQF
TRBV30	TRBJ2-1	NA	ASHFLRGANNEQF
TRBV5-1	TRBJ1-1	NA	ASRPLGSIPEAF
TRBV4-2	NA	NA	ASSPRDAAYEQY
TRBV30	TRBJ1-1	NA	AWSVLLGKNTEAF
TRBV6-5	TRBJ1-5	NA	ASRTGSQPQH
TRBV4-1	TRBJ2-3	NA	ASSPRRVARVGTDTQY
TRBV28	TRBJ2-7	NA	ASSLRSLVGEQY
TRBV2	TRBJ2-7	once	ASRVTEQY
TRBV9	TRBJ2-1	NA	ASSVAPPAGGVNEQF
TRBV5-1	TRBJ1-2	NA	ASSLGGRSGYT
TRBV21-1	TRBJ1-5	NA	ASRRESNQPQH
TRBV18	TRBJ2-7	NA	ASSPRPAGISYEQY
TRBV7-9	TRBJ2-1	NA	ASSLTTSGNNEQF
TRBV7-3	TRBJ2-1	NA	ASSLETVQTGVAEQF
TRBV19	TRBJ1-3	few	ASSPSGQGRSGNTIY
TRBV5-1	TRBJ2-1	NA	ASSLERGSDEQF
TRBV5-1	TRBJ2-1	NA	ASSLTLFSGTYNEQF
TRBV28	TRBJ2-7	NA	ASSLGGSGYEQY
TRBV5-5	TRBJ2-5	NA	ASSLDGNAGQTQY
TRBV19	TRBJ1-5	NA	ASSISPGWQH
TRBV7-9	TRBJ2-1	NA	ASSPRTSGTYNEQF
TRBV30	TRBJ1-1	once	AWSREGSTEAF
TRBV18	TRBJ2-3	NA	ASSPPGTDTQY
TRBV28	TRBJ1-3	once	ASSLWNSGSGNTIY
TRBV6-1	TRBJ1-5	NA	ASSEGTRDQPQH
TRBV4-1	TRBJ2-3	NA	ASSHHTQY
TRBV7-9	TRBJ2-3	few	ASSLVLAGPDTQY
TRBV5-4	NA	many	ASSLGQWKGEQY
TRBV6-1	TRBJ1-2	NA	ASSDPGYT
TRBV11-2	TRBJ1-2	NA	ASSSTPYGYT
TRBV6-1	TRBJ2-7	NA	ASGFGQFSYEQY
TRBV6-9	TRBJ1-1	NA	ASSYSGERTEAF
TRBV27	TRBJ1-4	NA	ASSSPGSPLTNEKLF
TRBV5-1	TRBJ2-5	NA	ASSSGTSGRYETQY
TRBV6-6	TRBJ1-4	NA	ASAQGPNEKLF
TRBV29-1	TRBJ2-3	NA	SGQTGGSDTQY
TRBV30	TRBJ2-7	NA	ALEPGEGYEQY